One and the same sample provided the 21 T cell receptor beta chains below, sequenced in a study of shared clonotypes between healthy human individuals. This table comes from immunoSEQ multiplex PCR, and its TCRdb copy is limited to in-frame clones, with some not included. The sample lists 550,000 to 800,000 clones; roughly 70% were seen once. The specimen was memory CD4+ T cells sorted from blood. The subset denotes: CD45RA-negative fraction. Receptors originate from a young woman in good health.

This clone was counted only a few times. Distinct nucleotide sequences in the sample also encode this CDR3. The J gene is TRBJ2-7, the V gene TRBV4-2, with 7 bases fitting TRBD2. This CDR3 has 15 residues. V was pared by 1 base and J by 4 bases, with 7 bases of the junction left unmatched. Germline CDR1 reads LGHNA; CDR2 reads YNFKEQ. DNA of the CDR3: TGTGCCAGCAGCCAAGGTCTAGCGGAGACTTACGAGCAGTACTTC. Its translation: CASSQGLAETYEQYF.

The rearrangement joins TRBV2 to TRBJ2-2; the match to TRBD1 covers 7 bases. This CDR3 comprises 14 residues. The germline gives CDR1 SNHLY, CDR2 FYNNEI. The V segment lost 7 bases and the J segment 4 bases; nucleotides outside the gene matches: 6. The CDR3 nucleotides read TGTGCCAGCACCCAACAGGGGAGCACCGGGGAGCTGTTTTTT. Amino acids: CASTQQGSTGELFF.

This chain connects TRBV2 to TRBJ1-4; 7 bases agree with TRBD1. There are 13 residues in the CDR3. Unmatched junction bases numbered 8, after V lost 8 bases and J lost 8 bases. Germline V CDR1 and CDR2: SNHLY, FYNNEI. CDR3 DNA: TGTGCCAGCCAAAGGGGGCTAGTCGAAAAACTGTTTTTT. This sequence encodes CASQRGLVEKLFF.

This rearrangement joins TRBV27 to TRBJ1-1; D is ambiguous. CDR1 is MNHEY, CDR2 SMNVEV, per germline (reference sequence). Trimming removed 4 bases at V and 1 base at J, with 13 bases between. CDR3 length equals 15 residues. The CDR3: CASSYKRVSNTEAFF. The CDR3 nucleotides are TGTGCCAGCAGTTATAAAAGGGTCTCGAACACTGAAGCTTTCTTT.

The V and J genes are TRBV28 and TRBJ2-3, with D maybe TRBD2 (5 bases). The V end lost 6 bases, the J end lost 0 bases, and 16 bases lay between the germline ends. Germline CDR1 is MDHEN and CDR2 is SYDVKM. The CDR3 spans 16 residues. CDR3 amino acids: CASSQTRGTSTDTQYF. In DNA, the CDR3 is TGTGCCAGCAGCCAAACCCGGGGAACTAGCACAGATACGCAGTATTTT. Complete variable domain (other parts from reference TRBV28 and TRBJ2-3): DVKVTQSSRYLVKRTGEKVFLECVQDMDHENMFWYRQDPGLGLRLIYFSYDVKMKEKGDIPEGYSVSREKKERFSLILESASTNQTSMYLCASSQTRGTSTDTQYFGPGTRLTVL.

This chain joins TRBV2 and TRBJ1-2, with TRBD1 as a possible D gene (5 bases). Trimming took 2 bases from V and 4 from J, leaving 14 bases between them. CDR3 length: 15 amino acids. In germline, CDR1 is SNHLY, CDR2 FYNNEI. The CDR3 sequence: CASSERQSPSYGYTF. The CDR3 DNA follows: TGTGCCAGCAGTGAAAGACAGTCCCCGAGCTATGGCTACACCTTC. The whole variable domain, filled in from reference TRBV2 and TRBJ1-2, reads EPEVTQTPSHQVTQMGQEVILRCVPISNHLYFYWYRQILGQKVEFLVSFYNNEISEKSEIFDDQFSVERPDGSNFTLKIRSTKLEDSAMYFCASSERQSPSYGYTFGSGTRLTVV.

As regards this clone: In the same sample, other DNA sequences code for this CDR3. The CDR3 here is CASSELGQLYGYTF. The CDR3 DNA reads TGTGCCAGCAGTGAATTAGGACAGCTCTATGGCTACACCTTC. The chain recombines TRBV2 with TRBJ1-2; the D gene is possibly TRBD1 (6 bases). The length of the CDR3 is 14 residues. CDR1 and CDR2 (germline): SNHLY, FYNNEI. Trimming cost V 2 bases and J 4 bases, with 11 bases left between them.

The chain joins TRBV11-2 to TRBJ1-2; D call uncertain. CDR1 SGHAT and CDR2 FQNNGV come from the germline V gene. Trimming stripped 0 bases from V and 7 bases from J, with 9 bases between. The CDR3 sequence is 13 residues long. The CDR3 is CASSLDRFIGYTF. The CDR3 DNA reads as TGTGCCAGCAGCTTAGATCGTTTTATTGGCTACACCTTC.

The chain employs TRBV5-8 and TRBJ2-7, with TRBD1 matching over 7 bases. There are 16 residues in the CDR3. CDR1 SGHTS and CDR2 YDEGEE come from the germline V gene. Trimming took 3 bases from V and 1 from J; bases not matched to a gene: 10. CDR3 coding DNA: TGTGCCAGCAGCTACGGGGACAGTGAAGTTTCCTACGAGCAGTACTTC. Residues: CASSYGDSEVSYEQYF.

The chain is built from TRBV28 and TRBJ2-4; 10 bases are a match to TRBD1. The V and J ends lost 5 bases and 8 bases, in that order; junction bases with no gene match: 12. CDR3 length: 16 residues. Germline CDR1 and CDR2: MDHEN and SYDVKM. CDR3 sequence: CASSRPGQGRSDIQYF. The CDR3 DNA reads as TGTGCCAGCAGTCGGCCGGGACAGGGGCGATCGGACATTCAGTACTTC.

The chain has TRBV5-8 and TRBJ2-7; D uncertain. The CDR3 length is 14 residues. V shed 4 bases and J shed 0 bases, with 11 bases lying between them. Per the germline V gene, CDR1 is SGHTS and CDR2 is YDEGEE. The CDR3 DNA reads TGTGCCAGCAGCAAAGAAACCCGCTCCTACGAGCAGTACTTC. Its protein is CASSKETRSYEQYF.

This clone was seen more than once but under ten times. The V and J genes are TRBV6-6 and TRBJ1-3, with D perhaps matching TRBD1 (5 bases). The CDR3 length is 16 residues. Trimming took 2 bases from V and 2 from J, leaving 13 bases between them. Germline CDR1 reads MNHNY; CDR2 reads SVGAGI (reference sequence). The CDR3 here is CASSYTGARAGNTIYF. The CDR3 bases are TGTGCCAGCAGTTACACTGGGGCACGGGCTGGAAACACCATATATTTT.

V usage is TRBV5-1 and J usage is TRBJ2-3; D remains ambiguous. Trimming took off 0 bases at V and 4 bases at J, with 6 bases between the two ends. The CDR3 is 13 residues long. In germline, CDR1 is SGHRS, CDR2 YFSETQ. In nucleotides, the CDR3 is TGCGCCAGCAGCTTGGAGGTAGCAGATACGCAGTATTTT. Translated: CASSLEVADTQYF.

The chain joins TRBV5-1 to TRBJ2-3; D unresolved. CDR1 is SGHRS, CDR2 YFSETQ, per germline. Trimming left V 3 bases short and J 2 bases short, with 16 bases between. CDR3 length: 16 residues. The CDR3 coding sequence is TGCGCCAGCAGCTCCAACCCACAGACCCCCACAGATACGCAGTATTTT. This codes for CASSSNPQTPTDTQYF.

CDR3 sequence reads: CASFRNSGNTIYF. The CDR3 DNA sequence: TGTGCCAGCTTTCGTAACTCTGGAAACACCATATATTTT. The rearrangement uses TRBV2 and TRBJ1-3; the D is unclear. V was clipped by 8 bases and J by 0 bases, with 8 bases between them. Germline-derived CDR1 and CDR2 are SNHLY and FYNNEI. The CDR3 extends over 13 amino acids.

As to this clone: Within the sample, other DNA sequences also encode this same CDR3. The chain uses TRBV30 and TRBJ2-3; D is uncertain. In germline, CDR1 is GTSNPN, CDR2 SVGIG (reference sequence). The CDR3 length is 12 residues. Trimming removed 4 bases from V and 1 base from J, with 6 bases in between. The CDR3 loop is CAWNRGTDTQYF. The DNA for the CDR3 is TGTGCCTGGAACCGGGGCACAGATACGCAGTATTTT.

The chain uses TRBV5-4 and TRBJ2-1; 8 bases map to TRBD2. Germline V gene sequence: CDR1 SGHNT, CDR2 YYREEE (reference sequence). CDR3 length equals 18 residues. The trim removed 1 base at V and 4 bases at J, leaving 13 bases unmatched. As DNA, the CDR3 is TGTGCCAGCAGCTTGCCTATCGGGAGCGGGAGTGGTTACAATGAGCAGTTCTTC. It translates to CASSLPIGSGSGYNEQFF.

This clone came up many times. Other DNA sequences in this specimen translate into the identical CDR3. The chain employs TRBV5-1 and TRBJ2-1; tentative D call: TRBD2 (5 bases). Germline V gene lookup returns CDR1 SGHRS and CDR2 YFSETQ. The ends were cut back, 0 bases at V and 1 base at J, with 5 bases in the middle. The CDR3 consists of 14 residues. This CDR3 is CASSLAGSYNEQFF. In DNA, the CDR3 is TGCGCCAGCAGCTTGGCGGGGTCCTACAATGAGCAGTTCTTC.

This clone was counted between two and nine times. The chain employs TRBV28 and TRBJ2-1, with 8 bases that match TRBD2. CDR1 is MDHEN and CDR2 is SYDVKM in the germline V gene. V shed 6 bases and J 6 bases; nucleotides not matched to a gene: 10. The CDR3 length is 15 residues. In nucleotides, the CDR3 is TGTGCCAGCAGCAGGACTAGCCGACTCCCCAATGAGCAGTTCTTC. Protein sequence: CASSRTSRLPNEQFF.

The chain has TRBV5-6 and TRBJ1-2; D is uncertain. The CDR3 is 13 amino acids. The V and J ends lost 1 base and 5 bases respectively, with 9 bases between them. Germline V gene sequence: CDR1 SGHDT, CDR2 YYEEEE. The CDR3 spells CASSLTVEYGYTF. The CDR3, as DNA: TGTGCCAGCAGCTTGACAGTGGAATATGGCTACACCTTC.

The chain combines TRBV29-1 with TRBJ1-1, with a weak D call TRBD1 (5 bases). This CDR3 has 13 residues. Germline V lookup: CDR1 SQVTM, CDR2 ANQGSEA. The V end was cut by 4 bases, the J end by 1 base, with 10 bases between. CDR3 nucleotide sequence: TGCAGCGTTGGCCGGGACCAGAACACTGAAGCTTTCTTT. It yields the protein CSVGRDQNTEAFF.